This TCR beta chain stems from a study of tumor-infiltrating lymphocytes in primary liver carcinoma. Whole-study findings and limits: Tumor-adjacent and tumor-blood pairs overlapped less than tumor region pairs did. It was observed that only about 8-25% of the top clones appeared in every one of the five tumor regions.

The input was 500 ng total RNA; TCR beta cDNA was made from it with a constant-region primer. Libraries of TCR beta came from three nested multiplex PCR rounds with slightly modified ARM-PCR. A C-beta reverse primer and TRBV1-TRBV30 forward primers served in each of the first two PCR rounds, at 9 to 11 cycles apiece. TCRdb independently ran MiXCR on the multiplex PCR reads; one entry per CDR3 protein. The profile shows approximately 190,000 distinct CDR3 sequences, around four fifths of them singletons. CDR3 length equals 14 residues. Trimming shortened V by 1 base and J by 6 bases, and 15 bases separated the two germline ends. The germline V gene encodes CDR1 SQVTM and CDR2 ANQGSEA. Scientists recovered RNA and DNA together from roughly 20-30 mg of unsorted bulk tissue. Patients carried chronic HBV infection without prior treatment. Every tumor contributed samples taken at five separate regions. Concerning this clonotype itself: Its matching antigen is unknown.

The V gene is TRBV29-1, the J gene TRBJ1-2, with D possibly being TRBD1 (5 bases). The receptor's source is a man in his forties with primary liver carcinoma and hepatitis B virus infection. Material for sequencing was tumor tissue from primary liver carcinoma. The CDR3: CSVEAVEGADGYTF. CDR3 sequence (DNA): TGCAGCGTTGAAGCGGTAGAAGGGGCGGATGGCTACACCTTC.